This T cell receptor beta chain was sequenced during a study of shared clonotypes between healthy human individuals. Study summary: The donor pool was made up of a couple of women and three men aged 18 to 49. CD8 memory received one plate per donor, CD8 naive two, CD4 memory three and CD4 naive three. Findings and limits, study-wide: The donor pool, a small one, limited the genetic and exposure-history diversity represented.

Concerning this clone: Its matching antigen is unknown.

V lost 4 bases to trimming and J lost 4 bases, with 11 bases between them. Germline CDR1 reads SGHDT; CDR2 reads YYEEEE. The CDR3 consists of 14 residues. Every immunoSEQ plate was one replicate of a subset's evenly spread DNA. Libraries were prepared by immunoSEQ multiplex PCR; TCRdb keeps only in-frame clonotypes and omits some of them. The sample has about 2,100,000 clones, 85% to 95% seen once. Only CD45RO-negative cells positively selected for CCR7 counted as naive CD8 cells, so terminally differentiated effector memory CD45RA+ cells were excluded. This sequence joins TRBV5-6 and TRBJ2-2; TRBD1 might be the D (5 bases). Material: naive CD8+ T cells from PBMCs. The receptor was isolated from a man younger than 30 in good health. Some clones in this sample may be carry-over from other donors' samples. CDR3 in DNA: TGTGCCAGCAGCCGACAGACCCCCACCGGGGAGCTGTTTTTT. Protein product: CASSRQTPTGELFF.